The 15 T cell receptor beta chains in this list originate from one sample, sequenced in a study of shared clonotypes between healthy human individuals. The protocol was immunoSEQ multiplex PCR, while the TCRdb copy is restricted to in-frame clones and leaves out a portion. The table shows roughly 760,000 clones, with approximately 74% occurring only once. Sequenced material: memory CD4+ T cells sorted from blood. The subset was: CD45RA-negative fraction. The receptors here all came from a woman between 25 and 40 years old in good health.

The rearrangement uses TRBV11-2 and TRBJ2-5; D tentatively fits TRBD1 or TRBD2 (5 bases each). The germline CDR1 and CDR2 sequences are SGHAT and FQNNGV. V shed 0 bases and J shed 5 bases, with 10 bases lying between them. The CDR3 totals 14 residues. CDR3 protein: CASSLDPGTETQYF. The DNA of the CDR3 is TGTGCCAGCAGCTTAGACCCGGGGACGGAGACCCAGTACTTC.

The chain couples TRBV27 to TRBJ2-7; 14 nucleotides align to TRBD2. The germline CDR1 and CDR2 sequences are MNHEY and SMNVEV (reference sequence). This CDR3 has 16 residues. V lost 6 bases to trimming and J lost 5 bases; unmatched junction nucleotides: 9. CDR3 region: CASRGTSGRSRNEQYF. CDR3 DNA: TGTGCCAGCAGGGGGACTAGCGGGAGAAGTCGGAACGAGCAGTACTTC.

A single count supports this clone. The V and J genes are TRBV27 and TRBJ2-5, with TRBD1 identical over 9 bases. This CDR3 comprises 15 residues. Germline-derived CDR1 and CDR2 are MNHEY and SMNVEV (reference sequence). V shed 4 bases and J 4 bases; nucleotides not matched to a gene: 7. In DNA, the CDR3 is TGTGCCAGCAGTTCCCCAGGACAGGGGAGAGAGACCCAGTACTTC. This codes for CASSSPGQGRETQYF.

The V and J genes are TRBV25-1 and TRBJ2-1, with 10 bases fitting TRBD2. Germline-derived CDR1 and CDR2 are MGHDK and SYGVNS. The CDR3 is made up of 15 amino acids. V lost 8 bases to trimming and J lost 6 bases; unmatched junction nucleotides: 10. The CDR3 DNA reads TGTGCCAGCCAGGGCACTAGCGGGATTGGCAATGAGCAGTTCTTC. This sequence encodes CASQGTSGIGNEQFF.

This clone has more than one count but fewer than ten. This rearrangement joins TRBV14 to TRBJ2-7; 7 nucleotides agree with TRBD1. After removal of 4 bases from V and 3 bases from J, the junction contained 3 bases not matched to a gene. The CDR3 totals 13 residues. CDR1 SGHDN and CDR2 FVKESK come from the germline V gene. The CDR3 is CASSPGTVYEQYF. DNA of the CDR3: TGTGCCAGCAGCCCCGGGACAGTCTACGAGCAGTACTTC.

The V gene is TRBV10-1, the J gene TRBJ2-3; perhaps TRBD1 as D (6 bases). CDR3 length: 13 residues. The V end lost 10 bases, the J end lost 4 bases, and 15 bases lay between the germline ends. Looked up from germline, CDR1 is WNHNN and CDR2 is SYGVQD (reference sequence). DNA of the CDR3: TGCGCCACCTCAGGACAGATGGCAGATACGCAGTATTTT. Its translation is CATSGQMADTQYF.

The CDR3 DNA follows: TGTGCCAGCTCACTGGGACCAAACACTGAAGCTTTCTTT. It yields the protein CASSLGPNTEAFF. This chain uses TRBV18 with TRBJ1-1; the D gene is possibly TRBD1 (5 bases). The CDR3 length is 13 residues. Germline CDR1 reads KGHSH; CDR2 reads LQKENI. V dropped 4 bases and J dropped 2 bases, with 8 bases sitting between them.

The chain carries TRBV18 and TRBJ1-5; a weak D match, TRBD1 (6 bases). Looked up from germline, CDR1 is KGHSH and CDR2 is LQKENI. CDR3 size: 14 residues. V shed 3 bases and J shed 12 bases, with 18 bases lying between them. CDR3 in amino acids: CASSPQERTEIQHF. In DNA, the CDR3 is TGTGCCAGCTCACCGCAAGAAAGGACAGAAATCCAGCATTTT.

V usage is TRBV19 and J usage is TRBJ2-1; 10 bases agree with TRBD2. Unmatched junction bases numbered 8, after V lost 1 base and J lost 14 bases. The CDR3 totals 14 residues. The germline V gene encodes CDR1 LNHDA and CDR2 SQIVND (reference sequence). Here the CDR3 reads CASSIASGSPTEFF. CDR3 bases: TGTGCCAGTAGTATAGCTAGCGGGAGCCCGACTGAGTTCTTC.

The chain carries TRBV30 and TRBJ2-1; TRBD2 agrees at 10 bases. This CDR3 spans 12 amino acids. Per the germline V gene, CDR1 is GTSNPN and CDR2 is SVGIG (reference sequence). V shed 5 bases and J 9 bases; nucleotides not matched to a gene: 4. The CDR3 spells CAWSSGSTEQFF. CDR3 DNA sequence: TGTGCCTGGTCTAGCGGGAGTACTGAGCAGTTCTTC.

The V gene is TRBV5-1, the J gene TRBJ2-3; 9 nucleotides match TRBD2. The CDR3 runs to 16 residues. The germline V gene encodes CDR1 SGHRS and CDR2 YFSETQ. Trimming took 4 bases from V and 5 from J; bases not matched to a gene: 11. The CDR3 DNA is TGCGCCAGCAGCCCGGTGGTAGCGGGAGATCTAGATACGCAGTATTTT. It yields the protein CASSPVVAGDLDTQYF.

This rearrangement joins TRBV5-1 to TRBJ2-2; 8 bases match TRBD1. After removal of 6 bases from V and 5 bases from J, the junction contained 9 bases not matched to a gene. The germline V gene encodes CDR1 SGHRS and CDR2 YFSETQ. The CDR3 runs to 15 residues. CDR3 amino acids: CASKVGTGGTGELFF. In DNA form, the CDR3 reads TGCGCCAGCAAGGTCGGAACAGGGGGAACCGGGGAGCTGTTTTTT. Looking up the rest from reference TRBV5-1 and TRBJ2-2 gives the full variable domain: KAGVTQTPRYLIKTRGQQVTLSCSPISGHRSVSWYQQTPGQGLQFLFEYFSETQRNKGNFPGRFSGRQFSNSRSEMNVSTLELGDSALYLCASKVGTGGTGELFFGEGSRLTVL.

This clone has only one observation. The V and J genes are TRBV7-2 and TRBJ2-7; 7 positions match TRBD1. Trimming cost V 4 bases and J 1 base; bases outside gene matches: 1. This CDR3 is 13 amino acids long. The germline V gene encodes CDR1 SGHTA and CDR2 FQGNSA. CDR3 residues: CASSWDSSYEQYF. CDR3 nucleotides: TGTGCCAGCAGCTGGGACAGTTCCTACGAGCAGTACTTC.

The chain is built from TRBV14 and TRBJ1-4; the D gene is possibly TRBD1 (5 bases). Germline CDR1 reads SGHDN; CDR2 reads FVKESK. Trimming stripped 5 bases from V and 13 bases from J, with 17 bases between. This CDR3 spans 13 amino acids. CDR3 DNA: TGTGCCAGCAGCAACGTCCGGGGGGGAGGACTGTTTTTT. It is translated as CASSNVRGGGLFF.

CDR3 region: CASSIGDRGINEKLFF. The CDR3 DNA reads TGTGCCAGTAGTATAGGCGACAGGGGCATTAATGAAAAACTGTTTTTT. J is TRBJ1-4 and V is TRBV19, with TRBD1 matching 8 bases. V dropped 1 base and J dropped 4; count of bases not matched to a gene: 5. CDR3 length: 16 residues. Germline values: CDR1 LNHDA, CDR2 SQIVND (reference sequence).